This TCR beta chain is from a study of blood T cell repertoires in COVID-19. On the study more broadly: Donors in the United States, Italy and Spain gave samples during acute or convalescent COVID-19.

The V and J ends lost 1 base and 5 bases respectively, with 9 bases between them. CDR1 is SGHKS, CDR2 YYEKEE, per germline (reference sequence). The CDR3 runs to 14 residues. In the original processing: Amplification from reference gene primers served as the basis for estimated nucleated cell counts. Measured with immunoSEQ multiplex PCR; TCRdb has only the in-frame clones, and not every one. V, J and clone size are those of that table, while D and trimming were read from the DNA. The sample lists about 130,000 clones; around nine tenths were seen once. The V and J genes are TRBV5-5 and TRBJ1-4, with D unresolved. The clonotype originates from a man aged 55 to 70 with COVID-19, enrolled during active disease. Material for sequencing was peripheral blood. CDR3 loop: CASSLRDPNEKLFF. The CDR3 DNA reads TGTGCCAGCAGCTTGAGAGATCCGAATGAAAAACTGTTTTTT.